Listed here are 24 T cell receptor beta chains from one sample, sequenced in a study of regulatory T cells in long-lasting Graves disease (dated by TCRdb to the early 2020s). The method was multiplex PCR. Instrument on record: Illumina HiSeq 4000. iRepertoire HTBI primers and Arm-PCR amplification of CDR3 regions were used to construct TCR beta libraries. In-frame beta chains were kept once TCRdb had trimmed the public reads at Q25 with fastp and called clones with MiXCR. When rows share a CDR3 protein, they turn into one entry using the most common DNA and genes. The sample table lists about 470,000 distinct CDR3 sequences, 20% to 25% of them with a count of one. The top ten clonotypes cover 7.8% of the sample. The label giving this sample's time point can be read as: persistent/refractory GD, antithyroid drugs over 5 years with positive TRAb. For both TCR sequencing and RNA sequencing, RNA was extracted from PBMCs in TRIzol.

The sequencing used peripheral blood mononuclear cells (PBMCs), collected when the disease was refractory, from a patient treated with antithyroid drugs. The receptor source for this set is a female donor with Graves disease.

The chain recombines TRBV29-1 with TRBJ1-1; D is unclear. Looked up from germline, CDR1 is SQVTM and CDR2 is ANQGSEA. V lost 4 bases and J 5 bases, leaving 20 bases between the germline ends. The CDR3 has 15 residues. CDR3 sequence: CSVVPYGKWRTEAFF. The CDR3, as DNA: TGCAGCGTTGTTCCCTATGGGAAGTGGAGGACTGAAGCTTTCTTT.

This clonotype was counted many times. The chain joins TRBV9 to TRBJ1-2; D is possibly TRBD1 (6 bases). The V end was cut by 3 bases, the J end by 1 base, with 10 bases between. The CDR3 sequence is 14 residues long. Per the germline V gene, CDR1 is SGDLS and CDR2 is YYNGEE. CDR3 DNA sequence: TGTGCCAGCAGCGGCCCACAGGGTAACTATGGCTACACCTTC. Protein product: CASSGPQGNYGYTF. The whole variable domain, filled in from reference TRBV9 and TRBJ1-2, reads DSGVTQTPKHLITATGQRVTLRCSPRSGDLSVYWYQQSLDQGLQFLIQYYNGEERAKGNILERFSAQQFPDLHSELNLSSLELGDSALYFCASSGPQGNYGYTFGSGTRLTVV.

This chain uses TRBV19 with TRBJ2-4; TRBD2 agrees at 8 bases. The V and J ends lost 0 bases and 9 bases, in that order; junction bases with no gene match: 7. Per germline, CDR1 LNHDA and CDR2 SQIVND (reference sequence). The CDR3 spans 15 residues. CDR3 sequence: CASSIDPGTSVIQYF. CDR3 nucleotides: TGTGCCAGTAGTATAGATCCGGGGACTAGTGTCATTCAGTACTTC.

The chain has TRBV20-1 and TRBJ2-2; 9 bases fit TRBD2. Germline V gene sequence: CDR1 DFQATT, CDR2 SNEGSKA (reference sequence). The ends lost 0 bases at V and 3 bases at J; junction bases unmatched: 11. The CDR3 extends over 18 amino acids. The CDR3 DNA reads TGCAGTGCTAGAGACCTCCGGACTAGCGTTCATTACACCGGGGAGCTGTTTTTT. Encoded protein: CSARDLRTSVHYTGELFF.

This chain uses TRBV14 with TRBJ2-7; a weak D match, TRBD2 (7 bases). In germline, CDR1 is SGHDN, CDR2 FVKESK. Between the trimmed V and J ends, which lost 5 bases and 10 bases, there was a span of 24 bases. The CDR3 covers 15 residues. For the CDR3, the DNA is TGTGCCAGCAGCTCAAGGGGGAGGGGAGTCCCGGTACAGTACTTC. It translates to CASSSRGRGVPVQYF.

In its sample, this clonotype was seen many times. The genes are TRBV7-8 and TRBJ1-5, with a tentative D call TRBD1 (6 bases). V was trimmed by 1 base and J by 4 bases, leaving 11 bases between them. The CDR3 runs to 15 residues. Germline-derived CDR1 and CDR2 are SGHVS and FQNEAQ. CDR3 nucleotide sequence: TGTGCCAGCAGCTTAGGGCGGGGGGCGAATCAGCCCCAGCATTTT. Its protein is CASSLGRGANQPQHF.

The chain is built from TRBV7-2 and TRBJ2-1, with TRBD2 identical over 8 bases. The CDR3 is 16 residues long. Unmatched junction bases numbered 12, after V lost 5 bases and J lost 6 bases. CDR1 is SGHTA, CDR2 FQGNSA, per germline. The CDR3 region is CASSRGWREVRNEQFF. The DNA of the CDR3 is TGTGCCAGCAGCCGGGGCTGGCGGGAGGTCCGCAATGAGCAGTTCTTC.

V gene TRBV2 combines with J gene TRBJ2-3; D may match TRBD1 or TRBD2 (5 bases each). Trimming removed 5 bases at V and 1 base at J, with 16 bases between. CDR1 and CDR2 from the germline V gene are SNHLY and FYNNEI. The CDR3 has 16 residues. The CDR3 loop is CASSRFSGRGTDTQYF. Written as DNA, the CDR3 is TGTGCCAGCAGTCGGTTTTCGGGACGGGGCACAGATACGCAGTATTTT.

The chain links TRBV7-9 to TRBJ2-6; D is unresolved. The CDR3 spans 14 residues. V shed 4 bases and J shed 4 bases, with 8 bases lying between them. Germline CDR1 is SEHNR and CDR2 is FQNEAQ (reference sequence). The CDR3 sequence is CASSSATGANVLTF. The DNA for the CDR3 is TGTGCCAGCAGCTCCGCGACAGGGGCCAACGTCCTGACTTTC.

This clonotype was seen repeatedly, ten times or more. V is TRBV20-1 and J is TRBJ2-2, with D tentatively TRBD1 (5 bases). The CDR3 has 16 amino acids. V was pared by 3 bases and J by 2 bases, with 16 bases between. Per germline, CDR1 DFQATT and CDR2 SNEGSKA (reference sequence). The CDR3 is CSARAQGLGNTGELFF. The CDR3 DNA is TGCAGTGCTAGGGCCCAGGGTCTGGGTAACACCGGGGAGCTGTTTTTT.

The CDR3 nucleotides are TGTGCCAGCAGTGAATGGCGGGACACGGGTGAAAAACTGTTTTTT. This gives the protein CASSEWRDTGEKLFF. The V and J genes are TRBV25-1 and TRBJ1-4; maybe TRBD1 (6 bases). Germline values: CDR1 MGHDK, CDR2 SYGVNS. Trimming stripped 1 base from V and 7 bases from J, with 13 bases between. The CDR3 spans 15 residues.

V gene TRBV7-9 combines with J gene TRBJ1-1, with D possibly being TRBD1 (5 bases). CDR3 size: 17 residues. V was clipped by 5 bases and J by 1 base, with 20 bases between them. The V gene's germline CDR1 is SEHNR and CDR2 FQNEAQ (reference sequence). The CDR3 sequence: CASSPWLGGAENTEAFF. CDR3 nucleotide sequence: TGTGCCAGCAGCCCTTGGTTGGGGGGAGCAGAGAACACTGAAGCTTTCTTT.

This clonotype was detected ten times or more. This rearrangement joins TRBV7-9 to TRBJ2-7, with D hard to call. The germline CDR1 and CDR2 sequences are SEHNR and FQNEAQ (reference sequence). The CDR3 loop spans 12 amino acids. Trimming left V 3 bases short and J 2 bases short, with 5 bases between. Written as DNA, the CDR3 is TGTGCCAGCAGCTTCAAAGCCTACGAGCAGTACTTC. This translates into CASSFKAYEQYF.

The chain employs TRBV4-2 and TRBJ1-2, with D uncertain. Germline values: CDR1 LGHNA, CDR2 YNFKEQ. The CDR3 runs 15 residues. Between the trimmed V and J ends, which lost 0 bases and 6 bases, there was a span of 14 bases. CDR3 sequence reads: CASSQDPRRPHGYTF. CDR3 DNA sequence: TGTGCCAGCAGCCAAGACCCCAGGAGGCCCCATGGCTACACCTTC.

The V gene is TRBV7-6, the J gene TRBJ2-7; 7 bases fit TRBD2. The V gene end was trimmed by 10 bases and the J gene end by 5 bases; junction bases not matched to a gene: 11. The CDR3 has 13 amino acids. The germline CDR1 and CDR2 sequences are SGHVS and FNYEAQ. CDR3 DNA sequence: TGTGCCACCCAGGGCGGGAGAGGCGACGAGCAGTACTTC. This encodes CATQGGRGDEQYF.

This clonotype was seen more than once but under ten times. The gene calls are TRBV5-4 and TRBJ2-5, with TRBD2 as a possible D gene (5 bases). The CDR3 is 14 amino acids. The V end was cut by 0 bases, the J end by 3 bases, with 9 bases between. In germline, CDR1 is SGHNT, CDR2 YYREEE (reference sequence). The CDR3 here is CASSLATGKETQYF. Here the CDR3 DNA reads TGTGCCAGCAGCTTGGCCACGGGAAAAGAGACCCAGTACTTC.

This clonotype has just a few counts. The gene calls are TRBV11-1 and TRBJ2-1; TRBD2 might be the D (5 bases). There are 15 residues in the CDR3. V was pared by 5 bases and J by 6 bases, with 17 bases between. Germline values: CDR1 SGHAT, CDR2 FQDESV (reference sequence). The CDR3 protein is CASSQAVGRANEQFF. The CDR3 DNA reads as TGTGCCAGCAGCCAAGCGGTTGGTAGGGCCAATGAGCAGTTCTTC.

The V and J genes are TRBV11-2 and TRBJ1-3; the D is unclear. Trimming removed 5 bases from V and 0 bases from J, with 17 bases in between. Germline CDR1 is SGHAT and CDR2 is FQNNGV. This CDR3 is 17 amino acids long. CDR3 loop: CASSENEWVSSGNTIYF. The CDR3 nucleotides are TGTGCCAGCAGCGAAAATGAATGGGTGAGCTCTGGAAACACCATATATTTT. The whole variable domain, remainder taken from reference TRBV11-2 and TRBJ1-3, is EAGVAQSPRYKIIEKRQSVAFWCNPISGHATLYWYQQILGQGPKLLIQFQNNGVVDDSQLPKDRFSAERLKGVDSTLKIQPAKLEDSAVYLCASSENEWVSSGNTIYFGEGSWLTVV.

This clonotype has ten or more counts. This chain joins TRBV24-1 and TRBJ1-2; TRBD1 matches at 10 bases. Germline V CDR1 and CDR2: KGHDR, SFDVKD. V trimming: 9 bases; J trimming: 1 base; junction bases outside the gene matches: 4. The length of the CDR3 is 14 residues. In DNA, the CDR3 is TGTGCCACCTCCGGGACAGGGGTTAACTATGGCTACACCTTC. This encodes CATSGTGVNYGYTF.

This clonotype was seen at least ten times. The V gene is TRBV9, the J gene TRBJ2-7, with 9 bases identical to TRBD2. Germline CDR1 is SGDLS and CDR2 is YYNGEE. This CDR3 contains 15 residues. The junction had 5 bases not matched to a gene; V was cut back by 0 bases and J by 4 bases. The CDR3 loop reads CASSVESSGSYEQYF. DNA for the CDR3: TGTGCCAGCAGCGTAGAAAGTAGCGGGAGTTACGAGCAGTACTTC.

This clonotype was counted at least ten times. The chain employs TRBV3-1 and TRBJ2-7; TRBD1 aligns across 8 bases. The CDR3 sequence is 14 residues long. Trimming at V came to 4 bases and at J to 12 bases, leaving 14 bases not matched to a gene. Germline V CDR1 and CDR2: LGHDT, YNNKEL (reference sequence). Written as DNA, the CDR3 is TGTGCCAGCAGCCTCTCCATCGACAGGGGAGTATGGTACTTC. Protein: CASSLSIDRGVWYF.

This clonotype was found many times. This chain connects TRBV2 to TRBJ1-2, with D perhaps TRBD1 (5 bases). Trimming cost V 6 bases and J 8 bases, with 22 bases left between them. The CDR3 is 15 amino acids. Germline V gene sequence: CDR1 SNHLY, CDR2 FYNNEI. The CDR3 reads CASRSEGTGVEGYTF. CDR3 DNA sequence: TGTGCCAGCAGATCGGAGGGTACAGGTGTGGAAGGCTACACCTTC.

The chain has TRBV7-2 and TRBJ2-7; unclear D gene. This CDR3 is built from 13 residues. The germline CDR1 and CDR2 sequences are SGHTA and FQGNSA. Deletions cut 4 bases from V and 3 bases from J, with 10 bases between. Written as DNA, the CDR3 is TGTGCCAGCAGCTCTGAGACTGGCTACGAGCAGTACTTC. It is translated as CASSSETGYEQYF.

This clonotype was detected a few times. The CDR3 reads CASSWGGVKGETQYF. DNA for the CDR3: TGTGCCAGCAGCTGGGGTGGGGTAAAGGGAGAGACCCAGTACTTC. V is TRBV7-9 and J is TRBJ2-5; D is ambiguous. The CDR3 runs to 15 residues. CDR1 and CDR2 from the germline V gene are SEHNR and FQNEAQ (reference sequence). Trimming shortened V by 4 bases and J by 4 bases, and 16 bases separated the two germline ends.